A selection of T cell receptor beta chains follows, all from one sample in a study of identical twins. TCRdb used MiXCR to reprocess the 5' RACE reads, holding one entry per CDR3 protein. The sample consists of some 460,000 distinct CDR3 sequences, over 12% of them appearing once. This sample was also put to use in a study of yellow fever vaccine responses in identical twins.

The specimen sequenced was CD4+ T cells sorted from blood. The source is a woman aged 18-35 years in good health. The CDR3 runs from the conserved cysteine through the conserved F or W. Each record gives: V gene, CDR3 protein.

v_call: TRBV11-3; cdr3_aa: CASSSLAGGNEQFF
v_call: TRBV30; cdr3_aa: CAWSTGGGNYEQYF
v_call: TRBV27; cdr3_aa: CASSPRTSGRLQYSGELFF
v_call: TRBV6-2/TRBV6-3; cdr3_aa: CASSYSTNSEQYF
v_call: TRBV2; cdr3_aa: CAGSQGEAEKLFF
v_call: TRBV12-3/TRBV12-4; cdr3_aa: CASAPTKEYEQYF
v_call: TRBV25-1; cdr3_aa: CASNHGQGRGYTF
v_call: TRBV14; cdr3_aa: CASSPEIAGGFLTRRETQYF
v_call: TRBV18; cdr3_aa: CASSPQPTSGGSDTQYF
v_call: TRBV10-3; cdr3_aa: CAITQSANTGELFF
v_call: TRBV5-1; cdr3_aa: CASSSSTGGPRFF
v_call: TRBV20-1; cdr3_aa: CSARSSSYNSPLHF
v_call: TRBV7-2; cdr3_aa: CASSKGLAGNTIYF
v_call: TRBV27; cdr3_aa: CASSLTASGGYEQYF
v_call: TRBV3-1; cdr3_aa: CASSPWTRLDEQYF
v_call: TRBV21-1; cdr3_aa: CASSTGPLSGANVLTF
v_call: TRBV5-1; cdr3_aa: CASRRGLTGTSGSRDYEQYF
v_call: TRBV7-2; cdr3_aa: CASSGAGRAKNIQYF
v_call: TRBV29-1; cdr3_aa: CSVATAAEQYF
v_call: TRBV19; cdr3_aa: CASSMGPSVGSGELFF
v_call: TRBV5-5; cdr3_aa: CASSWGPVETQYF
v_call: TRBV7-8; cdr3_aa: CASSLKGSLLLQETQYF
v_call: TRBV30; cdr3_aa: CAWSVRRVDEQFF
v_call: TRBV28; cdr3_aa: CASSQAQGAGYGYTF
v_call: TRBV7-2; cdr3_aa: CASSLAPGQAVDDEQFF
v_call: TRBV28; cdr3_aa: CASTAWGGTDTQYF
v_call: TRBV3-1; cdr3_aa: CASSQVGDTQYF
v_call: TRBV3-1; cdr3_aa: CASSGPGANVLTF
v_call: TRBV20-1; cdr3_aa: CSARAGTGLSYEQYF
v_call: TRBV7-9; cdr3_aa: CASSLVAAGLNSYEQYF
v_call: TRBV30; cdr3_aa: CALTGFYEQYF
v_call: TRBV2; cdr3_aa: CASSETWGFSYNEQFF
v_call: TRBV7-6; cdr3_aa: CASSRDRKGTEAFF
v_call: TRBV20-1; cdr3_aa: CSARRDNYGYTF
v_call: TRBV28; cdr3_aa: CASSQLGRSETQYF
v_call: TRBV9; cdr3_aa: CASSELGQGRNTIYF
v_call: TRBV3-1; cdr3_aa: CASSQLLTGGAEQYF
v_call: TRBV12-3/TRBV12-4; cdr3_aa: CASSLVGLAKGEQETQYF
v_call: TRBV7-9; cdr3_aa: CASSLIGGAGTDTQYF
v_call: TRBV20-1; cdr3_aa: CSARRTSGGTDTQYF